Shown below are 8 T cell receptor beta chains from a single sample sequenced in a study of T cell clonality in common variable immunodeficiency. Sequenced by immunoSEQ multiplex PCR; TCRdb stores in-frame clones only, minus some. Reported are about 35,000 clones, none seen only once; the ten largest carry around a tenth. Sequenced material: peripheral blood mononuclear cells. These receptors all stem from a person between 18 and 75 years old in good health.

This clone was seen more than once but under ten times. CDR3 region: CASSPRTMNTEAFF. The CDR3 bases that were read are TGTGCCAGCTCACCAAGGACAATGAACACTGAA. V and J are TRBV18 and TRBJ1-1; TRBD1 might be the D (5 bases). The read ends 3 residues shy of where the CDR3 ends; the end is completed using the germline J gene. Trimming took 2 bases from V and 0 from J, leaving 7 bases between them. Looked up from germline, CDR1 is KGHSH and CDR2 is LQKENI. The CDR3 is 14 residues long. The full variable domain, completed using reference TRBV18 and TRBJ1-1, is NAGVMQNPRHLVRRRGQEARLRCSPMKGHSHVYWYRQLPEEGLKFMVYLQKENIIDESGMPKERFSAEFPKEGPSILRIQQVVRGDSAAYFCASSPRTMNTEAFFGQGTRLTVV.

In its sample, this clone was seen many times. The read ends 3 residues before the CDR3 terminus; that terminus is restored from the germline J gene. This chain links TRBV5-1 with TRBJ1-4; tentatively, D is TRBD1 (6 bases). The CDR3 loop spans 13 amino acids. Between the trimmed V and J ends, which lost 6 bases and 6 bases, there was a span of 12 bases. Germline lookup yields CDR1 SGHRS and CDR2 YFSETQ. Incomplete CDR3 DNA: TGCGCCAGCACCCCGACAGGTGATGAAAAA. The encoded protein is CASTPTGDEK. The whole CDR3 reads CASTPTGDEKLFF.

In this sample, this clone turned up a few times. The sequenced fragment ends 3 residues before the CDR3 boundary, so the rest is inferred from the germline J gene. The chain employs TRBV7-9 and TRBJ1-2; 9 nucleotides align to TRBD1. Germline V gives CDR1 SEHNR, CDR2 FQNEAQ (reference sequence). The CDR3 has 15 amino acids. The CDR3 spells CASSLVGQGSYDYTF. The sequenced part of the CDR3 DNA is TGTGCCAGCAGCTTAGTTGGACAGGGGTCGTACGAC. The full variable domain, in which reference TRBV7-9 and TRBJ1-2 provide the parts outside the CDR3, is DTGVSQNPRHKITKRGQNVTFRCDPISEHNRLYWYRQTLGQGPEFLTYFQNEAQLEKSRLLSDRFSAERPKGSFSTLEIQRTEQGDSAMYLCASSLVGQGSYDYTFGSGTRLTVV.

This clone has a count of ten or more. The read gets to within 3 residues of the CDR3 end, and the germline J gene fills in the rest. The chain links TRBV12-3 or TRBV12-4 to TRBJ2-1; D perhaps matches TRBD2 (5 bases). The CDR3 length is 14 residues. Trimming took 5 bases from V and 6 from J, leaving 14 bases between them. Incomplete CDR3 DNA: TGTGCCAGCAGTAAATCCAGCGGCGGCAATGAG. This encodes CASSKSSGGNE. The complete CDR3 protein is CASSKSSGGNEQFF.

This clone was counted at least ten times. The read ends 3 residues before the CDR3 terminus; that terminus is restored from the germline J gene. The chain couples TRBV6-1 to TRBJ2-5; 12 nucleotides agree with TRBD1. Germline V gives CDR1 MNHNS, CDR2 SASEGT. The CDR3 loop spans 16 amino acids. Trimming at V came to 2 bases and at J to 4 bases, leaving 5 bases not matched to a gene. The CDR3 sequence is CASSEYGTGGSETQYF. CDR3 DNA, as far as it was read: TGTGCCAGCAGTGAATACGGGACAGGGGGCTCAGAGACC.

This clone appeared many times. With the read ending 3 residues before the CDR3 end, the germline J gene is used to fill in that end. The chain links TRBV19 to TRBJ2-7; 14 bases are a match to TRBD2. The trim removed 6 bases at V and 5 bases at J, leaving 15 bases unmatched. The CDR3 loop spans 18 amino acids. Germline CDR1 LNHDA, CDR2 SQIVND (reference sequence). This CDR3 reads CASSNDPGTSGRRDEQYF. Incomplete CDR3 DNA: TGTGCCAGTAGCAACGACCCCGGGACTAGCGGGAGACGGGACGAG.

In the case of this clone: A much larger clone sits a single nucleotide away, making a read error possible. CDR3 amino acids: CSARRPGDTQYF. The DNA read from the CDR3 is TGCAGTGCCCGGCGGCCCGGAGATACC. The V call is TRBV20-1, the J call TRBJ2-5; D is undetermined. The read is 3 residues too short to cover the CDR3 end, so that end is filled in from the germline J gene. CDR1 and CDR2 (germline): DFQATT, SNEGSKA (reference sequence). CDR3 size: 12 residues.

This clone is medium-sized within its sample. The read stops 3 residues short of the end of the CDR3; the missing end is completed from the germline J gene. The sample has other DNA sequences that encode this CDR3 too. The chain employs TRBV30 and TRBJ1-3; D is undetermined. CDR3 length equals 12 residues. Trimming stripped 5 bases from V and 4 bases from J, with 9 bases between. CDR1 and CDR2 from the germline V gene are GTSNPN and SVGIG (reference sequence). CDR3 sequence reads: CAWGPSGNTIYF. The CDR3 DNA, read in part, is TGTGCCTGGGGCCCCTCCGGAAACACC.